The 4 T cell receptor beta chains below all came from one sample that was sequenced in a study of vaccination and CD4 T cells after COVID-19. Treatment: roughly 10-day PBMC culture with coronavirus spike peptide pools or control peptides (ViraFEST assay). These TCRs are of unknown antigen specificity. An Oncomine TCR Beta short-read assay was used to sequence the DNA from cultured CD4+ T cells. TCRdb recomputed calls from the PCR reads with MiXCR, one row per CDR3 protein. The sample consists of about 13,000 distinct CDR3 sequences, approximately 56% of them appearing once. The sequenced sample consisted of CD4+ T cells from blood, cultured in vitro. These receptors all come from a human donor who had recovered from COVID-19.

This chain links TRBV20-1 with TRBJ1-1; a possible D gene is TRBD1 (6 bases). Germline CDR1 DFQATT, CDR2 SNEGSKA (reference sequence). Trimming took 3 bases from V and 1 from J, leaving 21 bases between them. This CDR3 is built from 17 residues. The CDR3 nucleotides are TGCAGTGCTAGTGCCGCAACAGGGCAGCGGAGGAACACTGAAGCTTTCTTT. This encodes CSASAATGQRRNTEAFF.

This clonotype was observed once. As DNA, the CDR3 is TGTGCCAGCAGCTTGGGAGGGACGGCTCAGGCGCCCCAGCATTTT. Translating it yields CASSLGGTAQAPQHF. The rearrangement links TRBV7-6 to TRBJ1-5; TRBD1 might be the D (5 bases). The germline V and J ends were trimmed by 3 bases and 9 bases, with 18 bases remaining between them. The CDR3 is 15 amino acids. Germline V gives CDR1 SGHVS, CDR2 FNYEAQ. Together with reference TRBV7-6 and TRBJ1-5, the CDR3 gives the full variable domain: GAGVSQSPRYKVTKRGQDVALRCDPISGHVSLYWYRQALGQGPEFLTYFNYEAQQDKSGLPNDRFSAERPEGSISTLTIQRTEQRDSAMYRCASSLGGTAQAPQHFGDGTRLSIL.

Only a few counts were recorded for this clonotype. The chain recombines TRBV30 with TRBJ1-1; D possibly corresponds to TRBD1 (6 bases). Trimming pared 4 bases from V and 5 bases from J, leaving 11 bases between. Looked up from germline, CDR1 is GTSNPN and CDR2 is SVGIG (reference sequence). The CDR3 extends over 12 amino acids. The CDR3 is CAWTRTVTEAFF. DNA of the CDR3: TGTGCCTGGACCCGGACAGTTACTGAAGCTTTCTTT.

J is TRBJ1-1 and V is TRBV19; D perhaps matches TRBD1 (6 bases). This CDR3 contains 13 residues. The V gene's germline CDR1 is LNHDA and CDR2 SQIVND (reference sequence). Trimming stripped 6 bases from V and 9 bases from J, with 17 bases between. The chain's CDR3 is CASSERGTYKAFF. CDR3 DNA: TGTGCCAGTAGCGAGAGGGGGACCTACAAAGCTTTCTTT.